This TCR beta chain emerged from a study of identifying expanded T cells in peripheral blood. CDR3 length: 14 amino acids. Germline CDR1 reads MNHNS; CDR2 reads SASEGT. V shed 6 bases and J 6 bases; nucleotides not matched to a gene: 7. Sequencing used immunoSEQ multiplex PCR; TCRdb keeps in-frame clones, though not all of them. The sample shows about 110,000 clones, roughly nine tenths of them seen only once. In the case of this clone: Its antigen remains unidentified.

Collection occurred without any documented infections or immune events in donors. Study results and limitations: Differentially abundant clones: roughly 1.2 between replicates, roughly 16 at about two weeks, 19 at four.

This rearrangement joins TRBV6-1 to TRBJ2-3, with 9 nucleotides matching TRBD1. The clonotype originates from a person aged 18 to 75 in good health. Sequenced sample: blood. The chain's CDR3 is CASSGQGRSDTQYF. CDR3 nucleotides: TGTGCCAGCAGCGGACAGGGGCGTTCCGATACGCAGTATTTT.